Below are 26 T cell receptor beta chains sequenced from a single sample in a study of regulatory T cells in long-lasting Graves disease. Time point given: persistent/refractory GD, antithyroid drugs over 5 years with positive TRAb. RNA from PBMCs was the source of the TCR library. Assembly of TCR beta libraries relied on iRepertoire HTBI primers together with Arm-PCR of CDR3 regions. TCRdb itself ran the multiplex PCR reads through MiXCR, one entry per CDR3 protein. Of fewer than 600,000 distinct CDR3 sequences in the sample, about 22% were seen once. This material consisted of peripheral blood mononuclear cells (PBMCs), taken when the disease was refractory, from a patient treated with antithyroid drugs. The receptors here all came from a female donor with Graves disease.

The sample holds many counts of this clonotype. The rearrangement uses TRBV6-1 and TRBJ1-2, with 7 nucleotides matching TRBD1. Germline loops: CDR1 MNHNS, CDR2 SASEGT. The CDR3 loop spans 15 amino acids. With V trimmed by 2 bases and J by 4 bases, 7 bases remained unmatched. CDR3 loop: CASSEPLQGSYGYTF. The CDR3 bases are TGTGCCAGCAGTGAACCGCTACAGGGGTCCTATGGCTACACCTTC.

This chain joins TRBV3-2 and TRBJ2-7. TRBV3-2 counts as a pseudogene. CDR3 size: 14 residues. CDR3 in DNA: TGTGCCAGCTCACCACCGGCGGCAGGTTCCGAGCAGTACTTC. This translates into CASSPPAAGSEQYF.

The V call is TRBV5-1, the J call TRBJ1-1; a possible D gene is TRBD1 (6 bases). V dropped 4 bases and J dropped 10 bases, with 14 bases sitting between them. Per germline, CDR1 SGHRS and CDR2 YFSETQ. The CDR3 spans 12 residues. The CDR3 protein is CASSPTGSRAFF. For the CDR3, the DNA is TGCGCCAGCAGCCCAACAGGGAGTCGAGCTTTCTTT.

The chain combines TRBV19 with TRBJ1-5; 7 bases map to TRBD1. The V gene's germline CDR1 is LNHDA and CDR2 SQIVND (reference sequence). This CDR3 spans 18 amino acids. With V trimmed by 4 bases and J by 2 bases, 14 bases remained unmatched. CDR3 nucleotides: TGTGCCAGTAGTACAAAGACAGGAACGACAGGGCGCAATCAGCCCCAGCATTTT. This sequence encodes CASSTKTGTTGRNQPQHF.

The chain is built from TRBV20-1 and TRBJ2-7, with D perhaps being TRBD1 or TRBD2 (5 bases each). V gave up 1 base and J gave up 0 bases, with 13 bases separating them. Germline V lookup: CDR1 DFQATT, CDR2 SNEGSKA (reference sequence). The CDR3 covers 15 residues. CDR3 sequence reads: CSARGVGRSSYEQYF. CDR3 bases: TGCAGTGCTAGAGGTGTGGGACGGAGCTCCTACGAGCAGTACTTC.

This clonotype was detected ten times or more. The gene calls are TRBV28 and TRBJ2-3, with TRBD2 identical over 12 bases. The CDR3 is made up of 15 amino acids. V lost 2 bases to trimming and J lost 7 bases; unmatched junction nucleotides: 4. From germline, CDR1 is MDHEN and CDR2 SYDVKM. In DNA form, the CDR3 reads TGTGCCAGCAGTTTACAGACTAGCGGGAGACATACGCAGTATTTT. It codes for CASSLQTSGRHTQYF. The full variable domain, rest sourced from reference TRBV28 and TRBJ2-3, is DVKVTQSSRYLVKRTGEKVFLECVQDMDHENMFWYRQDPGLGLRLIYFSYDVKMKEKGDIPEGYSVSREKKERFSLILESASTNQTSMYLCASSLQTSGRHTQYFGPGTRLTVL.

At least ten counts were recorded for this clonotype. The V call is TRBV29-1, the J call TRBJ1-2; D remains ambiguous. The CDR3 runs to 11 residues. Germline V gene lookup returns CDR1 SQVTM and CDR2 ANQGSEA. V was trimmed by 1 base and J by 4 bases, leaving 4 bases between them. The CDR3 reads CSVEGFYGYTF. As DNA, the CDR3 is TGCAGCGTTGAAGGGTTCTATGGCTACACCTTC.

This clonotype was seen many times. V usage is TRBV11-2 and J usage is TRBJ2-2; D may be TRBD2 (5 bases). Germline CDR1 reads SGHAT; CDR2 reads FQNNGV. Trimming shortened V by 1 base and J by 4 bases, and 10 bases separated the two germline ends. The CDR3 has 15 residues. For the CDR3, the DNA is TGTGCCAGCAGCTTAGTACCGGGAAGCACCGGGGAGCTGTTTTTT. This encodes CASSLVPGSTGELFF.

Only a few counts were recorded for this clonotype. The chain is built from TRBV6-5 and TRBJ1-2; TRBD1 matches at 7 bases. This CDR3 region has 16 residues. Germline values: CDR1 MNHEY, CDR2 SVGAGI. Trimming cost V 5 bases and J 4 bases; bases outside gene matches: 13. CDR3 nucleotides: TGTGCCAGCAGTCTACTCCCGAAACACAGGGGCTATGGCTACACCTTC. Residues: CASSLLPKHRGYGYTF.

The J gene is TRBJ2-1, the V gene TRBV28; D gene unclear. The germline gives CDR1 MDHEN, CDR2 SYDVKM. CDR3 length equals 13 residues. Between the trimmed V and J ends, which lost 1 base and 5 bases, there was a span of 6 bases. The CDR3 sequence: CASSLSADNEQFF. CDR3 sequence (DNA): TGTGCCAGCAGTTTATCGGCCGACAATGAGCAGTTCTTC.

The V and J genes are TRBV20-1 and TRBJ1-1; possibly TRBD1 for D (5 bases). V lost 3 bases and J 5 bases, leaving 10 bases between the germline ends. This CDR3 region has 12 residues. Germline assignment: CDR1 DFQATT and CDR2 SNEGSKA (reference sequence). DNA for the CDR3: TGCAGTGCTAGTGACGGGGGAACTGAAGCTTTCTTT. It codes for CSASDGGTEAFF.

The sample holds many counts of this clonotype. The V gene is TRBV28, the J gene TRBJ2-7; D could derive from TRBD1 or TRBD2 (5 bases each). CDR1 is MDHEN, CDR2 SYDVKM, per germline. The V end lost 3 bases, the J end lost 4 bases, and 13 bases lay between the germline ends. This CDR3 comprises 14 residues. Written as DNA, the CDR3 is TGTGCCAGCAGTTTTTCCGGGACCGCTTACGAGCAGTACTTC. Amino acid sequence: CASSFSGTAYEQYF.

This clonotype has a count of ten or more. V usage is TRBV12-3 or TRBV12-4 and J usage is TRBJ2-7; 9 positions agree with TRBD1. With 5 bases clipped from V and 3 bases from J, the junction kept 11 bases outside the gene matches. The length of the CDR3 is 16 residues. DNA for the CDR3: TGTGCCAGCAGTGGCCTGGGACAGGGAGGGAGCTACGAGCAGTACTTC. Translating gives CASSGLGQGGSYEQYF.

This clonotype came up many times. The V and J genes are TRBV11-2 and TRBJ1-1; D remains ambiguous. The CDR3 has 15 amino acids. Germline CDR1 SGHAT, CDR2 FQNNGV. V lost 2 bases and J 0 bases, leaving 10 bases between the germline ends. CDR3 protein: CASSLYGRMNTEAFF. The CDR3 DNA follows: TGTGCCAGCAGCTTATACGGAAGGATGAACACTGAAGCTTTCTTT.

Concerning this clonotype itself: The junction differs from germline at one of its ends, possibly a read error. The rearrangement links TRBV28 to TRBJ2-7; D gene unclear. The CDR3 totals 12 residues. The germline V gene encodes CDR1 MDHEN and CDR2 SYDVKM. In DNA, the CDR3 is TGTGCCAGCGGTTTAATTTCCTACGAGCAGTACTTC. It translates to CASGLISYEQYF.

The chain couples TRBV6-2 or TRBV6-3 to TRBJ2-7; 12 bases fit TRBD2. The CDR3 covers 12 residues. Germline-derived CDR1 and CDR2 are MNHEY and SVGEGT. With V trimmed by 5 bases and J by 11 bases, 4 bases remained unmatched. CDR3 sequence reads: CASSEGLAGKYF. CDR3 bases: TGTGCCAGCAGTGAAGGACTAGCGGGAAAGTACTTC.

This clonotype was seen ten or more times. The rearrangement links TRBV7-8 to TRBJ1-6, with 7 bases that match TRBD1. CDR1 SGHVS and CDR2 FQNEAQ come from the germline V gene. Unmatched junction bases numbered 8, after V lost 5 bases and J lost 7 bases. The CDR3 consists of 15 residues. The CDR3 DNA sequence: TGTGCCAGCAGCCCTGGGGAGGGACAGAATTCACCCCTCCACTTT. Translating it yields CASSPGEGQNSPLHF.

This clonotype appeared many times. The CDR3 loop is CASSGTQGPSNQPQHF. The DNA for the CDR3 is TGTGCCAGCAGTGGGACACAGGGTCCTAGCAATCAGCCCCAGCATTTT. The J gene is TRBJ1-5, the V gene TRBV28, with D possibly being TRBD1 (6 bases). V was pared by 5 bases and J by 0 bases, with 14 bases between. The CDR3 is 16 amino acids. Germline V lookup: CDR1 MDHEN, CDR2 SYDVKM.

This clonotype was counted at least ten times. The chain recombines TRBV19 with TRBJ1-2; TRBD1 might be the D (6 bases). V lost 8 bases and J 8 bases, leaving 15 bases between the germline ends. Germline CDR1 reads LNHDA; CDR2 reads SQIVND (reference sequence). The CDR3 runs 12 residues. The CDR3 region is CASGPQGLGYTF. CDR3 bases: TGTGCCAGTGGCCCACAGGGTCTAGGCTACACCTTC.

At least ten counts were recorded for this clonotype. The chain recombines TRBV28 with TRBJ1-1, with TRBD1 matching 7 bases. From germline, CDR1 is MDHEN and CDR2 SYDVKM. V trimming: 5 bases; J trimming: 5 bases; junction bases outside the gene matches: 11. The CDR3 covers 15 residues. In DNA, the CDR3 is TGTGCCAGCAGTCTGGTAGGGGGCGCGAAAACTGAAGCTTTCTTT. Its protein product is CASSLVGGAKTEAFF.

The V call is TRBV7-2, the J call TRBJ2-3; 10 bases are shared with TRBD2. The ends lost 4 bases at V and 3 bases at J; junction bases unmatched: 4. The length of the CDR3 is 15 residues. Per the germline V gene, CDR1 is SGHTA and CDR2 is FQGNSA. The CDR3, as DNA: TGTGCCAGCAGCTCCACTAGCGGGGTTACAGATACGCAGTATTTT. Translated: CASSSTSGVTDTQYF.

In this sample, this clonotype turned up a few times. The rearrangement joins TRBV12-3 or TRBV12-4 to TRBJ1-6, with TRBD1 matching 10 bases. V lost 5 bases, J lost 10 bases, and 5 bases stayed unmatched. This CDR3 contains 14 residues. The CDR3 spells CASSPTGGGSPLHF. Here the CDR3 DNA reads TGTGCCAGCAGTCCGACAGGGGGCGGCTCACCCCTCCACTTT.

The V gene is TRBV14, the J gene TRBJ1-3, with D unclear. CDR3 length equals 19 residues. Germline-derived CDR1 and CDR2 are SGHDN and FVKESK. V was clipped by 0 bases and J by 0 bases, with 18 bases between them. CDR3 sequence: CASSQEDGRHRYSGNTIYF. The CDR3 DNA sequence: TGTGCCAGCAGCCAAGAGGACGGGAGACACCGTTACTCTGGAAACACCATATATTTT.

This clonotype was observed a few times. J is TRBJ1-3 and V is TRBV6-1; possibly TRBD1 for D (6 bases). Germline CDR1 reads MNHNS; CDR2 reads SASEGT. Trimming left V 4 bases short and J 0 bases short, with 13 bases between. This CDR3 region has 16 residues. As DNA, the CDR3 is TGTGCCAGCAGTGCCAGGACAGCCTACTCTGGAAACACCATATATTTT. It codes for CASSARTAYSGNTIYF.

Turning to this clonotype: Since a much larger clone is just one base distant, this may be a read error. The conserved phenylalanine or tryptophan is not found at the CDR3 terminus, so this likely reflects a read error. This chain links TRBV7-8 with TRBJ2-2, with 7 bases aligning to TRBD1. There are 15 residues in the CDR3. Losses at the gene ends were 5 bases for V and 7 bases for J; bases not matched to a gene: 10. Germline V CDR1 and CDR2: SGHVS, FQNEAQ. The chain's CDR3 is CASSPHRGRGGELFS. The CDR3 DNA follows: TGTGCCAGCAGCCCGCACAGGGGAAGAGGCGGGGAGCTGTTTTCT.

There are many counts of this clonotype. This sequence joins TRBV2 and TRBJ2-5; 9 positions match TRBD1. The junction had 7 bases not matched to a gene; V was cut back by 6 bases and J by 2 bases. CDR1 SNHLY and CDR2 FYNNEI come from the germline V gene. This CDR3 is 15 amino acids long. The CDR3 DNA is TGTGCCAGCAGGCACGACAGGGGGTATCAAGAGACCCAGTACTTC. It encodes CASRHDRGYQETQYF.